This entry describes one T cell receptor beta chain. The antigen is undetermined. TCRdb keeps only in-frame clones here, not all; method: immunoSEQ multiplex PCR. The sample has fewer than 150,000 clones, under 85% seen once. Germline V gives CDR1 MNHEY, CDR2 SVGEGT. With V trimmed by 6 bases and J by 2 bases, 21 bases remained unmatched. The CDR3 is made up of 20 amino acids. This sample was included in a study of T cell responses to AZD1222 COVID-19 vaccine. Study-wide results and limits: It was only a handful of AZD1222 recipients who were seropositive at baseline. Increases in Spike-specific TCR breadth and depth were seen after two AZD1222 doses. CD4 TCRs covered the whole spike, strongest at regions 160-218 and 743-854. Clonal diversity was possibly underestimated, and the donors were mostly white British, with more females.

This chain joins TRBV6-2 or TRBV6-3 and TRBJ2-2; 7 nucleotides agree with TRBD1. This specimen consisted of peripheral blood, obtained on day 0 of AZD1222 vaccination. This sequence originates from an adult in good health. CDR3 loop: CASSRDFLLNGTDNTGELFF. The CDR3 DNA reads TGTGCCAGCAGCCGCGATTTCCTGCTAAACGGGACAGATAACACCGGGGAGCTGTTTTTT.